This passage covers 12 T cell receptor beta chains from one sample sequenced in a study of blood T cell repertoires in COVID-19. TCRdb keeps only in-frame clones here, not all; method: immunoSEQ multiplex PCR. The data contain nearly 250,000 clones, just under 85% of them singletons. The specimen sequenced was peripheral blood. The receptors were sampled from a woman of 80 years or more with acute or convalescent COVID-19.

The chain uses TRBV6-4 and TRBJ2-3, with TRBD2 as a possible D gene (6 bases). The length of the CDR3 is 15 residues. CDR1 MRHNA and CDR2 SNTAGT come from the germline V gene. V gave up 2 bases and J gave up 1 base, with 10 bases separating them. The CDR3 loop is CASSDISGGTDTQYF. CDR3 DNA sequence: TGTGCCAGCAGTGACATTAGCGGCGGCACAGATACGCAGTATTTT.

The chain uses TRBV6-2 or TRBV6-3 and TRBJ2-7; tentatively, D is TRBD2 (6 bases). Trimming took off 1 base at V and 7 bases at J, with 14 bases between the two ends. CDR3 length equals 14 residues. The germline gives CDR1 MNHEY, CDR2 SVGEGT. The CDR3 coding sequence is TGTGCCAGCAGTTACTTCACGGGAGAGACGGAGCAGTACTTC. Protein product: CASSYFTGETEQYF.

The rearrangement links TRBV28 to TRBJ1-2; D is unresolved. V lost 6 bases and J 4 bases, leaving 12 bases between the germline ends. The CDR3 spans 13 residues. Germline V gene sequence: CDR1 MDHEN, CDR2 SYDVKM. CDR3 DNA sequence: TGTGCCAGCAGCGTAACAGCTCGCTATGGCTACACCTTC. This encodes CASSVTARYGYTF.

This chain joins TRBV9 and TRBJ2-1; 8 positions match TRBD1. Germline CDR1 is SGDLS and CDR2 is YYNGEE. This CDR3 spans 15 amino acids. The ends lost 0 bases at V and 2 bases at J; junction bases unmatched: 1. The CDR3 DNA reads as TGTGCCAGCAGCGTAGCGACAGGGGCCTACAATGAGCAGTTCTTC. The encoded protein is CASSVATGAYNEQFF.

This chain links TRBV2 with TRBJ2-7; D gene uncertain. The CDR3 length is 12 residues. CDR1 SNHLY and CDR2 FYNNEI come from the germline V gene. V lost 7 bases and J lost 0, with 7 bases in between. CDR3 residues: CASNGPSYEQYF. CDR3 nucleotides: TGTGCCAGCAATGGGCCCTCCTACGAGCAGTACTTC.

V gene TRBV7-9 combines with J gene TRBJ2-7; 8 nucleotides line up with TRBD1. Germline CDR1 reads SEHNR; CDR2 reads FQNEAQ (reference sequence). Trimming took 5 bases from V and 4 from J; bases not matched to a gene: 10. The CDR3 is 15 residues long. CDR3 sequence: CASSPMDRVRYEQYF. CDR3 DNA: TGTGCCAGCAGCCCCATGGACAGGGTTAGGTACGAGCAGTACTTC.

This clone was recorded only once. The chain combines TRBV5-1 with TRBJ2-1, with 8 nucleotides matching TRBD1. From germline, CDR1 is SGHRS and CDR2 YFSETQ. CDR3 length: 15 amino acids. Trimming at V came to 0 bases and at J to 4 bases, leaving 3 bases not matched to a gene. The CDR3 DNA follows: TGCGCCAGCAGCTTGGGACAGGGGATATACAATGAGCAGTTCTTC. Encoded protein: CASSLGQGIYNEQFF.

The rearrangement uses TRBV4-1 and TRBJ1-6, with D possibly being TRBD1 (6 bases). Between the trimmed V and J ends, which lost 1 base and 5 bases, there was a span of 15 bases. This CDR3 is 17 amino acids long. Germline V CDR1 and CDR2: MGHRA, YSYEKL. The CDR3 DNA reads TGCGCCAGCAGCCAAGTACAGGGCGAATTTAATAATTCACCCCTCCACTTT. Amino acids: CASSQVQGEFNNSPLHF.

As to this clone: The same CDR3 can be traced to other DNA sequences in this sample. The DNA for the CDR3 is TGCGCCAGCAGCTTACAGGGCACGAACACTGAAGCTTTCTTT. It encodes CASSLQGTNTEAFF. The chain has TRBV5-1 and TRBJ1-1; maybe TRBD1 (6 bases). Trimming removed 2 bases at V and 1 base at J, with 9 bases between. CDR3 length equals 14 residues. In germline, CDR1 is SGHRS, CDR2 YFSETQ.

J is TRBJ2-2 and V is TRBV5-1; weak D call: TRBD2 (6 bases). V was cut by 0 bases and J by 4 bases, with 10 bases left in between. CDR3 size: 15 residues. Germline assignment: CDR1 SGHRS and CDR2 YFSETQ. Here the CDR3 DNA reads TGCGCCAGCAGCTTGGAGTGGGGAGGCACCGGGGAGCTGTTTTTT. It translates to CASSLEWGGTGELFF. The whole variable domain, filled in from reference TRBV5-1 and TRBJ2-2, reads KAGVTQTPRYLIKTRGQQVTLSCSPISGHRSVSWYQQTPGQGLQFLFEYFSETQRNKGNFPGRFSGRQFSNSRSEMNVSTLELGDSALYLCASSLEWGGTGELFFGEGSRLTVL.

This clone was seen more than once but under ten times. The V call is TRBV4-3, the J call TRBJ1-5; 8 bases are a match to TRBD1. The CDR3 sequence is 15 residues long. V was pared by 4 bases and J by 4 bases, with 6 bases of the junction left unmatched. The germline gives CDR1 LGHNA, CDR2 YSLEER. CDR3 protein: CASSLNRGGNQPQHF. CDR3 nucleotides: TGCGCCAGCAGCCTGAACAGGGGGGGTAATCAGCCCCAGCATTTT.

The gene calls are TRBV5-4 and TRBJ1-2, with a weak D call TRBD1 (6 bases). Trimming shortened V by 4 bases and J by 4 bases, and 26 bases separated the two germline ends. The CDR3 spans 18 residues. Germline V gene lookup returns CDR1 SGHNT and CDR2 YYREEE (reference sequence). Here the CDR3 reads CASSLKSGGEVSRYGYTF. CDR3 DNA sequence: TGTGCCAGCAGCCTCAAATCGGGGGGCGAGGTATCGCGCTATGGCTACACCTTC.